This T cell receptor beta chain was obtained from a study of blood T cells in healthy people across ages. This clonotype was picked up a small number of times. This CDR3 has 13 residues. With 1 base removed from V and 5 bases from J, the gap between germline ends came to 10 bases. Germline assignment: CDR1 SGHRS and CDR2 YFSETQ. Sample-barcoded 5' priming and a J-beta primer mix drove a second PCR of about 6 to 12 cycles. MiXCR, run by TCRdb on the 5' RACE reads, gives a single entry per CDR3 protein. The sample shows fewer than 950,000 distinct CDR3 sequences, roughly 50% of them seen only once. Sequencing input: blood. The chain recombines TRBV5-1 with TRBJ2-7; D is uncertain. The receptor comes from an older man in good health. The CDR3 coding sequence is TGCGCCAGCAGCTTGAGACCCAGCAACGAGCAGTACTTC. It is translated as CASSLRPSNEQYF.